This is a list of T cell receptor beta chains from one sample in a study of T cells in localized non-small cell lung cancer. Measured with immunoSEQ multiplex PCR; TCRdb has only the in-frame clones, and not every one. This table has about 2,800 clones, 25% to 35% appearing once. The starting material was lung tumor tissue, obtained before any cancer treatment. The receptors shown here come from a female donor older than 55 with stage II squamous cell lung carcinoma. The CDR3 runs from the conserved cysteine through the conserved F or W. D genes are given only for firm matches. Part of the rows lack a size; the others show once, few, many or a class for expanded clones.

CDR3nt: TGTGCCAGCAGCTTGGCCAGGGGGGGTCAGCCCCAGCATTTT
CDR3aa: CASSLARGGQPQHF
abundance: few
d_gene: TRBD1
j_gene: TRBJ1-5
v_gene: TRBV7-8

CDR3nt: TGTGCCAGCAGTAAGAGGAACACTGAAGCTTTCTTT
CDR3aa: CASSKRNTEAFF
abundance: medium-sized
d_gene: NA
j_gene: TRBJ1-1
v_gene: TRBV6-8

CDR3nt: TGTGCCAGCAGTGAGAGGACAGGGGGCGAAAGCACTGAAGCTTTCTTT
CDR3aa: CASSERTGGESTEAFF
abundance: few
d_gene: TRBD1
j_gene: TRBJ1-1
v_gene: TRBV6-8

CDR3nt: TGTGCCGGTATTCCGGGACAGGGAGTTGGCTACACCTTC
CDR3aa: CAGIPGQGVGYTF
abundance: NA
d_gene: TRBD1
j_gene: TRBJ1-2
v_gene: TRBV28

CDR3nt: TGTGCCAGCGGGGTTGGGGACGACAAAAACATTCAGTACTTC
CDR3aa: CASGVGDDKNIQYF
abundance: NA
d_gene: NA
j_gene: TRBJ2-4
v_gene: TRBV28

CDR3nt: TGCGCCAGCAGCCCCGGGACAGGGGGCAATGAGCAGTTCTTC
CDR3aa: CASSPGTGGNEQFF
abundance: NA
d_gene: TRBD1
j_gene: TRBJ2-1
v_gene: TRBV10-2

CDR3nt: TGTGCCAGCAGACTACAGGGACCCGGGGAGCTGTTTTTT
CDR3aa: CASRLQGPGELFF
abundance: few
d_gene: NA
j_gene: TRBJ2-2
v_gene: TRBV28

CDR3nt: TGTGCCAGCAGCGTTGGAGGGACCGGGGAGCTGTTTTTT
CDR3aa: CASSVGGTGELFF
abundance: NA
d_gene: NA
j_gene: TRBJ2-2
v_gene: TRBV9

CDR3nt: TGTGCCAGCAGTCCATCAGTGGCAGGGGCTGTTACGTCCTATAATTCACCCCTCCACTTT
CDR3aa: CASSPSVAGAVTSYNSPLHF
abundance: NA
d_gene: NA
j_gene: TRBJ1-6
v_gene: TRBV6-8

CDR3nt: TGTGCCAGCAGTGGCGGGGGGGCGAACACCGGGGAGCTGTTTTTT
CDR3aa: CASSGGGANTGELFF
abundance: few
d_gene: TRBD2
j_gene: TRBJ2-2
v_gene: TRBV2

CDR3nt: TGCGCCAGCAGTGGGACTAGCGGCGGGGAGCTGTTTTTT
CDR3aa: CASSGTSGGELFF
abundance: NA
d_gene: TRBD2
j_gene: TRBJ2-2
v_gene: TRBV10-2

CDR3nt: TGTGCCAGCAGTGAAGCCCTGGTACTAGCGGGCAACTCCTACGAGCAGTACTTC
CDR3aa: CASSEALVLAGNSYEQYF
abundance: medium-sized
d_gene: TRBD2
j_gene: TRBJ2-7
v_gene: TRBV9

CDR3nt: TGTGCCAGCAGCTTGGACGATGGAATGGCCCTACCCCAGCATTTT
CDR3aa: CASSLDDGMALPQHF
abundance: few
d_gene: NA
j_gene: TRBJ1-5
v_gene: TRBV11-3

CDR3nt: TGTGCCACCAGCAGAGATCGGGGACAGGGCCCTGGAAACACCATATATTTT
CDR3aa: CATSRDRGQGPGNTIYF
abundance: NA
d_gene: TRBD1
j_gene: TRBJ1-3
v_gene: TRBV15

CDR3nt: TGTGCCAGCAGACTCGGACAGAAAGCTTTCTTT
CDR3aa: CASRLGQKAFF
abundance: NA
d_gene: NA
j_gene: TRBJ1-1
v_gene: TRBV6-7

CDR3nt: TGTGCCACCAGCAGAGATCAGTCTAGCGGCGAGACCCAGTACTTC
CDR3aa: CATSRDQSSGETQYF
abundance: NA
d_gene: TRBD2
j_gene: TRBJ2-5
v_gene: TRBV15

CDR3nt: TGTGCCAGCAGCGACGGGCCAGTGAGGGGTACGCAGTATTTT
CDR3aa: CASSDGPVRGTQYF
abundance: NA
d_gene: NA
j_gene: TRBJ2-3
v_gene: TRBV7-5

CDR3nt: TGTGCCAGCAGTTTATCGAGGCTGTATAATTCACCCCTCCACTTT
CDR3aa: CASSLSRLYNSPLHF
abundance: NA
d_gene: NA
j_gene: TRBJ1-6
v_gene: TRBV6-8

CDR3nt: TGTGCCATCAGTCCCAGGGACGATTCACCCCTCCACTTT
CDR3aa: CAISPRDDSPLHF
abundance: large
d_gene: NA
j_gene: TRBJ1-6
v_gene: TRBV6-8

CDR3nt: TGTGCCAGCAGTGTCCGACAGGTGAACACTGAAGCTTTCTTT
CDR3aa: CASSVRQVNTEAFF
abundance: NA
d_gene: NA
j_gene: TRBJ1-1
v_gene: TRBV25-1

CDR3nt: TGCAGCGTTGGGGGAGGGACAGGGTTATACAATGAGCAGTTCTTC
CDR3aa: CSVGGGTGLYNEQFF
abundance: few
d_gene: TRBD1
j_gene: TRBJ2-1
v_gene: TRBV29-1

CDR3nt: TGCAGCGTTGACACAGGGGTAGTGAACACTGAAGCTTTCTTT
CDR3aa: CSVDTGVVNTEAFF
abundance: NA
d_gene: TRBD1
j_gene: TRBJ1-1
v_gene: TRBV29-1

CDR3nt: TGTGCCAGCAGCGAATTGACAGGCACTGAAGCTTTCTTT
CDR3aa: CASSELTGTEAFF
abundance: NA
d_gene: NA
j_gene: TRBJ1-1
v_gene: TRBV9

CDR3nt: TGCGCCAGCAGCCAAGATGGGGTAGCGGGGGGCCGCACAGATACGCAGTATTTT
CDR3aa: CASSQDGVAGGRTDTQYF
abundance: NA
d_gene: TRBD2
j_gene: TRBJ2-3
v_gene: TRBV4-1

CDR3nt: TGTGCCAGCAGTTCCATGGACAGGGGTTTATGGCGCGAGCAGTACTTC
CDR3aa: CASSSMDRGLWREQYF
abundance: NA
d_gene: TRBD1
j_gene: TRBJ2-7
v_gene: TRBV28

CDR3nt: TGTGCCAGCTCACCACCTTATCCTAACGGAGAGACCCAGTACTTC
CDR3aa: CASSPPYPNGETQYF
abundance: NA
d_gene: NA
j_gene: TRBJ2-5
v_gene: TRBV18